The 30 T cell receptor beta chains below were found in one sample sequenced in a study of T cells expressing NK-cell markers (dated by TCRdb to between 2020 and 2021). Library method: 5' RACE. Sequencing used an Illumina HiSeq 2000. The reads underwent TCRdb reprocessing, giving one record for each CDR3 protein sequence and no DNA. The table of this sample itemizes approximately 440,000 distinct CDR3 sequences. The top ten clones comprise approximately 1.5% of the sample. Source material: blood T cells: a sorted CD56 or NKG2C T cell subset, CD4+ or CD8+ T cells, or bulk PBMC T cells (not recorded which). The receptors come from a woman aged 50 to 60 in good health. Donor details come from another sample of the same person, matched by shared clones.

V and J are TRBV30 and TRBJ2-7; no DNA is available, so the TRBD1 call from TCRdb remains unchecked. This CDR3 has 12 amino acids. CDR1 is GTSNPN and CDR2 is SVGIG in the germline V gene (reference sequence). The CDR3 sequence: CAWNTGQPRQYF.

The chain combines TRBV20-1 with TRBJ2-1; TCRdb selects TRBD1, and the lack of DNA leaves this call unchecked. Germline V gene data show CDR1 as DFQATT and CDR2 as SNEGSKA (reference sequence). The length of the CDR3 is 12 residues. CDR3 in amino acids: CSAREGGGVKFF.

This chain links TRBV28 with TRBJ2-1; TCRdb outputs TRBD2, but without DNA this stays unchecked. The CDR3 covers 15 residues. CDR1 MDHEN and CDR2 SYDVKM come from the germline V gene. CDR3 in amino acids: CASSVYTPSGERQFF.

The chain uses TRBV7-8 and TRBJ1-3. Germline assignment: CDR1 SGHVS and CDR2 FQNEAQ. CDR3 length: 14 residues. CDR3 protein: CASSPKLTGNTIYF.

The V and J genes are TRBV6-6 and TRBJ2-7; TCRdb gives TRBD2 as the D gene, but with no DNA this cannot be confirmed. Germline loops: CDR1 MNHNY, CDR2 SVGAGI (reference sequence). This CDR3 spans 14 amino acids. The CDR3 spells CASSRTSRDYEQYF.

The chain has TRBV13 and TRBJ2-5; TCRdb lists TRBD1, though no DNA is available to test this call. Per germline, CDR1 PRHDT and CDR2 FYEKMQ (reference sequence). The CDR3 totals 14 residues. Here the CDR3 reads CASSIVGGEETQYF.

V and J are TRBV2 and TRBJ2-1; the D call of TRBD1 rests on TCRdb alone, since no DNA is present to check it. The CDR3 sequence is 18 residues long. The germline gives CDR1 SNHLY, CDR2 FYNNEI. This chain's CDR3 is CASSGDFPGRSSYNEQFF.

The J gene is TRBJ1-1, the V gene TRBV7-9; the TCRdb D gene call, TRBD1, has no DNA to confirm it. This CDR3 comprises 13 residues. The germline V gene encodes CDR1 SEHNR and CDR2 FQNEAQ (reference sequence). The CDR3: CASSLRPGGEAFF.

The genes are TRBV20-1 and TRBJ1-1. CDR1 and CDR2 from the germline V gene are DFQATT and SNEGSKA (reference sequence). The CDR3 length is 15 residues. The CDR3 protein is CSARPITLTASIAFF.

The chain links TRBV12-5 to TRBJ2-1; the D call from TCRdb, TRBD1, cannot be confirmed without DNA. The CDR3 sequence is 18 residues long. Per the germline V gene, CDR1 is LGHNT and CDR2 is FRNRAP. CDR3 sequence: CASGFKAPRGGGRNEQFF.

This CDR3 is CASSSQDTTQYF. The chain recombines TRBV5-1 with TRBJ2-3; the TRBD1 assignment by TCRdb is unverifiable without DNA. Per the germline V gene, CDR1 is SGHRS and CDR2 is YFSETQ. This CDR3 region has 12 residues.

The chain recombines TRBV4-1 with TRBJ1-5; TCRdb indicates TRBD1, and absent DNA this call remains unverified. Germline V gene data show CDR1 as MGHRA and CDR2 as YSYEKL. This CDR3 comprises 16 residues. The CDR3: CASSLTGRGQDQPQHF.

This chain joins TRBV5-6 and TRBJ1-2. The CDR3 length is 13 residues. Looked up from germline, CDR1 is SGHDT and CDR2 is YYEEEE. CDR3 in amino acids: CASSPEGFYGYTF.

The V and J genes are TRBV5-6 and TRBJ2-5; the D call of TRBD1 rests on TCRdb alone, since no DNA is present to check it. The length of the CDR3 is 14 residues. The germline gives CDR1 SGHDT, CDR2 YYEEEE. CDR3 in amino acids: CASTGQGDGETQYF.

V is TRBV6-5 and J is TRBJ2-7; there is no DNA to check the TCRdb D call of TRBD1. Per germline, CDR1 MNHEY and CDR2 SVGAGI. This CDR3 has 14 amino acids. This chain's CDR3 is CASTKGTASYEQYF.

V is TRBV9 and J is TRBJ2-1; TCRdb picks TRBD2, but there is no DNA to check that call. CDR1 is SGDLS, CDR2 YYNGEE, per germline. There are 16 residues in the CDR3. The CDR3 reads CASRTTGTRGDNEQFF.

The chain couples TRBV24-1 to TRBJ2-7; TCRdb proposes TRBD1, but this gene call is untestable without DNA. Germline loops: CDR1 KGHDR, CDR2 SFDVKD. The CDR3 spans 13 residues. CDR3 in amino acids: CATSGGRLDEQYF.

The CDR3 reads CSGGGTVDYGYTF. The V call is TRBV29-1, the J call TRBJ1-2; TCRdb indicates TRBD1, and absent DNA this call remains unverified. This CDR3 comprises 13 residues. Germline V gives CDR1 SQVTM, CDR2 ANQGSEA.

CDR3 in amino acids: CASSPLGPSSYNEQFF. The chain has TRBV28 and TRBJ2-1; TCRdb designates TRBD2, a call that cannot be tested without DNA. This CDR3 comprises 16 residues. Germline CDR1 is MDHEN and CDR2 is SYDVKM. Using reference TRBV28 and TRBJ2-1 for the parts outside the CDR3, the full variable domain is DVKVTQSSRYLVKRTGEKVFLECVQDMDHENMFWYRQDPGLGLRLIYFSYDVKMKEKGDIPEGYSVSREKKERFSLILESASTNQTSMYLCASSPLGPSSYNEQFFGPGTRLTVL.

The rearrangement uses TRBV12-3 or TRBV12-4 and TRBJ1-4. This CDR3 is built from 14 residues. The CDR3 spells CASRTRTGNEKLFF.

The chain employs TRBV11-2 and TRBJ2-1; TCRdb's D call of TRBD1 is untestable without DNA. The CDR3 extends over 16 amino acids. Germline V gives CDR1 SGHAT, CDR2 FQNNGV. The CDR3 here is CASSLGLGGAFNEQFF.

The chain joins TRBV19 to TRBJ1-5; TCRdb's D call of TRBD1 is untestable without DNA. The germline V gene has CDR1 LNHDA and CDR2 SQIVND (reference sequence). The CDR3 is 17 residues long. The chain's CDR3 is CASSIDQGLWGNQPQHF.

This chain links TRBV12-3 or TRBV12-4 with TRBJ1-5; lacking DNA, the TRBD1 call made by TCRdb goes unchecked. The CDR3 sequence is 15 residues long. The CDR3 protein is CASSPGHNRGQPQHF.

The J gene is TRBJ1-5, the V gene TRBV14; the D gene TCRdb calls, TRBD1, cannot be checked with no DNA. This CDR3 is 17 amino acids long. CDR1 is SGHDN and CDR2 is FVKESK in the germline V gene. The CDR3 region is CASSQVSGFDSNQPQHF.

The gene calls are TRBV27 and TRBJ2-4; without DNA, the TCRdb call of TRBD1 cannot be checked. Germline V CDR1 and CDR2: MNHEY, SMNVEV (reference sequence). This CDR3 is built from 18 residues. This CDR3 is CASSPVSLQGLAKNIQYF.

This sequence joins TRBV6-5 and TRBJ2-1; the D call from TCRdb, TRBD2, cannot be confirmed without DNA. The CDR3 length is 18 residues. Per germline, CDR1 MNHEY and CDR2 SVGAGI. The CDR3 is CASSYGRTTGPRYNEQFF.

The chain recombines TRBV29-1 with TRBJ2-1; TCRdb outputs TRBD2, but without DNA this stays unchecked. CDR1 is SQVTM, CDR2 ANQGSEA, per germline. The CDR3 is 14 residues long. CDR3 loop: CSAGGLAGYNEQFF.

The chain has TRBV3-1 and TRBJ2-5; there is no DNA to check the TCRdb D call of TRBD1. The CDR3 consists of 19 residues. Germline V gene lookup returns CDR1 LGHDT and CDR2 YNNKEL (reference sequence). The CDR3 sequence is CASSQDRGLLRDGAKTQYF.

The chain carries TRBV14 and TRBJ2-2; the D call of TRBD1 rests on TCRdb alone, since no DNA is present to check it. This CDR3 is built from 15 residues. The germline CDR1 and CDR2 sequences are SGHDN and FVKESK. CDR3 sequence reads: CASSPVRGSGGELFF.

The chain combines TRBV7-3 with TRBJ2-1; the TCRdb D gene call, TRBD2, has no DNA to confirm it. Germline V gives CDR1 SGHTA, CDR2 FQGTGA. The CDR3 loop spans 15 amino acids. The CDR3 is CASSRTSGSDNEQFF.